The T cell receptor (beta chain) under discussion was sequenced for a study of a mutant IDH1 vaccine in newly diagnosed glioma. Background on the study: Treated patients were roughly 60% male, roughly 40% female, mean age about 41 years.

This sample's time point: week 11, during vaccination. The vaccine gave 300 ug of a 20-mer mutant IDH1 peptide subcutaneously per dose. Donors had new IDH1-mutant astrocytomas of WHO grade 3 or 4 (ATRX-lost). TCRdb's table, derived via immunoSEQ multiplex PCR, lists solely in-frame clones and lacks some. The sample lists around 26,000 clones, about 70% occurring once. This CDR3 spans 16 amino acids. Per germline, CDR1 MNHEY and CDR2 SVGAGI. V was trimmed by 4 bases and J by 0 bases, leaving 10 bases between them. Findings and limits, study-wide: Altogether, 85% to 95% of patients exhibited vaccine-induced immune responses.

In the case of this clone: As yet, its antigen is unknown.

This material consisted of peripheral blood mononuclear cells (PBMCs), taken from a glioma patient whose treatment included an IDH1 peptide vaccine. The rearrangement uses TRBV6-5 and TRBJ1-6; D unclear. This sequence was found in a man younger than 35 with glioma. Some clones in this sample may be carry-over from other donors' samples. This chain's CDR3 is CASSWRRSSYNSPLHF. CDR3 DNA: TGTGCCAGCAGTTGGAGGAGAAGCTCCTATAATTCACCCCTCCACTTT.